Listed below are T cell receptor beta chains from one sample, sequenced in a study of beta chain features in type 1 diabetes. TCRdb keeps only in-frame clones here, not all; method: immunoSEQ multiplex PCR. The sample yields 310,000 or so clones, around 9.3% seen once. The sequencing sample was made of central memory CD4+ T cells from blood. Every receptor here comes from a man aged 25 to 40 with type 1 diabetes. CDR3s include the opening cysteine and the closing phenylalanine or tryptophan. The order of the fields is V gene, CDR3 protein.

TRBV29-1,CSVAYDITGDEQFF
TRBV7-8,CASSTAGTGDNSPLHF
TRBV28,CASSFGTAYEQYF
TRBV6-5,CASSYGTGSTDTQYF
TRBV7-2,CASSFEGTDLAKNIQYF
TRBV7-2,CASSSDRHPTNEKLFF
TRBV11-2,CASSLHSYEQYF
TRBV27,CASTGRESYEQYF
TRBV5-4,CASSLQGATTLGAFF
TRBV2,CASSLDRGKNQPQHF
TRBV27,CASSSNEETQYF
TRBV12-2,CASRSRPGGGNQPQHF
TRBV4-3,CASSRVDRNNSPLHF
TRBV18,CASSPGLYNEQFF
TRBV5-1,CASGTGGGNSPLHF
TRBV11-2,CASSLDLGGRETQYF
TRBV2,CASRLTSGADTQYF
TRBV6-6,CASWAGTDSYEQYF
TRBV25-1,CASRNLQGSPNYEQYF
TRBV7-2,CASSLEMYEQFF
TRBV5-6,CASSPTGANYGYTF
TRBV5-1,CASTRTNYQETQYF
TRBV7-9,CASSPTGSNTEAFF
TRBV30,CAWTNNLDYGYTF
TRBV7-6,CASSPGQGLQETQYF
TRBV27,CASSPTRLAGARKETQYF
TRBV7-9,CASSFRQGQSTEAFF
TRBV10-3,CAIPSEAAGANVLTF
TRBV11-3,CASSLGTGPDYEQYF
TRBV7-2,CASSRDTAAGNTIYF
TRBV7-2,CASSLYSSTPFF
TRBV5-1,CASSLGVEGQETQYF
TRBV29-1,CSAQTGGQETQYF
TRBV28,CAVRTGETTDTQYF
TRBV5-1,CASSLPYALSTDTQYF
TRBV11-2,CASSSGQGASYEQYF
TRBV21-1,CATPPSADNQPQHF
TRBV7-7,CASSPRGSNTIYF
TRBV7-8,CASSLGKARTGNTGELFF
TRBV7-7,CASSLEGQTGSRGTQYF
TRBV6-1,CASSEAEIELHF
TRBV6-5,CASSPQGFGQPQHF
TRBV7-2,CASSFDSTNEKLFF
TRBV11-2,CASSFLAGGGDTQYF
TRBV10-3,CAISEPGDRYGYTF
TRBV11-3,CASSLMGNQYF
TRBV11-2,CASSFTRVANLETQYF